The sequence of this T cell receptor beta chain was determined in a study of blood T cell repertoires in COVID-19 (dated by TCRdb to about 2020). General notes on the study: Samples covering the acute and convalescent phases of COVID-19 were provided by collaborators in the United States, Italy and Spain. The sample metadata nearly always contained a de-identified subject ID, COVID-19 status, age in years and sex. The samples were drawn from the first 160 participants of the ongoing ImmuneRACE study and from 950 to 1,500 subjects provided by 6 global collaborators. The repertoires were made available in a free public database intended to serve as a resource for research on the immune response to SARS-CoV-2. The prospective study material was composed of cDNA or gDNA derived from T cells, B-cell-depleted T cells, or PBMCs. Where available, HLA class I and class II types were taken from metadata supplied by the sample provider and were not determined by assay-based typing. Deeply sampled blood TCRbeta repertoires from subjects exposed to, actively infected with, or recovered from COVID-19 were included in the dataset.

The germline V gene provides CDR1 KGHDR and CDR2 SFDVKD. The CDR3 starts with the cysteine, ends with the phenylalanine, and has 13 residues. The kept DNA is CDR3 alone, 39 bases in frame from the first base. V drops 7 bases and J drops 1 base, leaving 9 bases in between. A remark on this clone: Its antigen specificity is not known. No clone much larger than this one lies a single base away; base qualities are absent.

The immunoSEQ Assay, a bias-controlled multiplex PCR, was used to amplify TCRbeta CDR3 regions from genomic DNA. The source study handled its data this way. Nucleated cell counts per sample were estimated from amplification of reference gene primers within the assay. To quantify the absolute abundance of each unique TCRbeta CDR3 rearrangement, sequence reads were collapsed and filtered. For each sample, productive Simpson clonality was calculated as the square root of Simpson's diversity index across productive rearrangements. TCRdb stores this immuneACCESS table with in-frame sequences only. Part of the clones is absent; in the studies checked, under half of the shortfall reflects unresolved V genes, and no reason is known for the rest. That table supplies the V and J calls and clone size; D and trimming were determined from the DNA. The sample table records hundreds of thousands of clones; roughly 89% of these occur just once. The top ten clones comprise approximately 3.5% of the sample.

What the work shows at the level of the full study, not this receptor alone: The quantity of clinical and demographic metadata differed by source and by participant and was supplied without curation.

A second Seattle source provided samples from volunteer blood donors who had recovered from COVID-19. The collaborating institutions used their own protocols to collect whole blood in K2EDTA tubes. For TCRbeta analysis, collaborators shipped samples in one of three forms: frozen whole blood, isolated PBMCs, or DNA extracted from either of those sample types. This clonotype was sampled from a woman younger than 35 who had recovered from COVID-19. Material for sequencing was peripheral blood. The chain is encoded by TRBV24-1 joined to TRBJ1-2; the best D guess is TRBD1, with 5 bases matching. The sequence in DNA is TGTGCCACCAGGGGGCCGGGTAACTATGGCTACACCTTC. It encodes CATRGPGNYGYTF.